The source of this TCR beta chain is a study of cytomegalovirus exposure and HLA in healthy donors. Study in general: An earlier analysis identified 120 million or so unique TCR beta sequences in about 180 million T cells.

It was with 60 Vbeta and 13 Jbeta primers that the PCR ran. Some clones are missing from TCRdb's copy, which holds only in-frame ones; the method was immunoSEQ multiplex PCR. The data show under 200,000 clones, roughly 90% seen once. CDR1 is SGHVS and CDR2 is FQNEAQ in the germline V gene. The CDR3 covers 13 residues. Concerning this clone: Compared with germline, one end of the junction differs, possibly owing to a read error.

The gene calls are TRBV7-8 and TRBJ1-1; D is unclear. The receptor was isolated from a woman aged 25-40 years in good health and CMV-seronegative. Sequenced material: PBMCs. The CDR3 coding sequence is TGTGCCAGCAGCCTAGCGGAGTGGACTGAAGCTTTCTTT. It specifies CASSLAEWTEAFF. The complete variable domain, with remaining parts taken from reference TRBV7-8 and TRBJ1-1, reads GAGVSQSPRYKVAKRGQDVALRCDPISGHVSLFWYQQALGQGPEFLTYFQNEAQLDKSGLPSDRFFAERPEGSVSTLKIQRTQQEDSAVYLCASSLAEWTEAFFGQGTRLTVV.